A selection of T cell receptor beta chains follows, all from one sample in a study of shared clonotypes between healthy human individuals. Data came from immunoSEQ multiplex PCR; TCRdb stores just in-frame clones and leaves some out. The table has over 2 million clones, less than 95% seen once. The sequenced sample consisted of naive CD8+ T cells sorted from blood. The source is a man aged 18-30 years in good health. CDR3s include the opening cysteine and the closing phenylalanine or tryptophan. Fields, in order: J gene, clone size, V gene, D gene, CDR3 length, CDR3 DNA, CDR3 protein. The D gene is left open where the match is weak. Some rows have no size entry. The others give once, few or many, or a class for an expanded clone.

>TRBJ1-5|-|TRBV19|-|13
TGTGCCAGTAGTATCGGAGGGGATCAGCCCCAGCATTTT
CASSIGGDQPQHF
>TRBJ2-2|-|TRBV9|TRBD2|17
TGTGCCAGCAGCGTGATCGGGGGGAGCGAGGGCACCGGGGAGCTGTTTTTT
CASSVIGGSEGTGELFF
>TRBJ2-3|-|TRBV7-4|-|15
TGTGCCAGCAGCTTCTGGACAACGGTGTCAGATACGCAGTATTTT
CASSFWTTVSDTQYF
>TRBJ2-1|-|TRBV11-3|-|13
TGTGCCAGCAGCTTAGACTCACGGGACTTGCAGTTCTTC
CASSLDSRDLQFF
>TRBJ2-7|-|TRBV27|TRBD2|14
TGTGCCAGCAGTCAACTAGCGTTCTCCTACGAGCAGTACTTC
CASSQLAFSYEQYF
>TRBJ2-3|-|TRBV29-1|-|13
TGCAGCGTCCCTACGGTGTTTTCGGATACGCAGTATTTT
CSVPTVFSDTQYF
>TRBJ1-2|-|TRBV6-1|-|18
TGTGCCAGCAGTGATCTGTACAGGGAAGGTGGATCTAACTATGGCTACACCTTC
CASSDLYREGGSNYGYTF
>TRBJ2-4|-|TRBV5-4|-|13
TGTGCCAGCAGCTCCGGGGACAAAAACATTCAGTACTTC
CASSSGDKNIQYF
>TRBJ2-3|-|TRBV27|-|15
TGTGCCAGCAGTCTCCCGCCAGGGGTTGGAGATACGCAGTATTTT
CASSLPPGVGDTQYF
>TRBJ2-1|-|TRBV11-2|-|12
TGTGCCAGCAGCTTAGCCGGGGGCCAACAGTTCTTC
CASSLAGGQQFF
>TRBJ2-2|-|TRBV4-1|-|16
TGCGCCAGCAGCCCCGGCGTAGGGGGGAGCACCGGGGAGCTGTTTTTT
CASSPGVGGSTGELFF
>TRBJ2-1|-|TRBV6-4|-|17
TGTGCCAGCAGTGCCCCGCGCGAGCAGGGGAATCAGAATGAGCAGTTCTTC
CASSAPREQGNQNEQFF
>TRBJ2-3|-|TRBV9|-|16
TGTGCCAGCAGCGTATCCGGGATTACTAGCACAGATACGCAGTATTTT
CASSVSGITSTDTQYF
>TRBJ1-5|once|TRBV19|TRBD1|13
TGTGCCAGTAGTACACAGGGGATCCAGCCCCAGCATTTT
CASSTQGIQPQHF
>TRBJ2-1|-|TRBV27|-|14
TGTGCCAGCAGTTACCGGGGTGAATACAATGAGCAGTTCTTC
CASSYRGEYNEQFF
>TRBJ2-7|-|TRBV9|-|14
TGTGCCAGCAGCGTAGGGACCGAGACCTACGAGCAGTACTTC
CASSVGTETYEQYF
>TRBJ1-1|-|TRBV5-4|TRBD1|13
TGTGCCAGCAGCTTTACAGGGGCCACTGAAGCTTTCTTT
CASSFTGATEAFF
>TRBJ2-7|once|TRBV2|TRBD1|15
TGTGCCAGCAGTGAAGGACAGGGTGTAAACTACGAGCAGTACTTC
CASSEGQGVNYEQYF
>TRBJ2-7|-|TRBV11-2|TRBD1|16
TGTGCCAGCAGCTTAGATAACAGGGGGCTTTCCTACGAGCAGTACTTC
CASSLDNRGLSYEQYF
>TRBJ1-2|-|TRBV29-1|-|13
TGCAGCGCCCCGCGGGCGGATAACTATGGCTACACCTTC
CSAPRADNYGYTF
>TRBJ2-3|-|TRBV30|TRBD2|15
TGTGCCTGGAGTTATACTAGCGGGAGCACAGATACGCAGTATTTT
CAWSYTSGSTDTQYF
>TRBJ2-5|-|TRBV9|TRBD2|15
TGTGCCAGCAGCGCCCCACTAGCGGGAGAAGAGACCCAGTACTTC
CASSAPLAGEETQYF
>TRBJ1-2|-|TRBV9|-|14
TGTGCCAGCAGCGTAGGTAGGGACGACTATGGCTACACCTTC
CASSVGRDDYGYTF
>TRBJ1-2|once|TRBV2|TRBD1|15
TGTGCCAGCAGTGTATCAGGGGGCGCAAGGAGTGGCTACACCTTC
CASSVSGGARSGYTF
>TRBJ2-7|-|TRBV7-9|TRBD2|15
TGTGCCAGCAGCTCAAGCGGGAGGGCCTCGCTAGAGCAGTACTTC
CASSSSGRASLEQYF
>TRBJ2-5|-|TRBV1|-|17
TGCACCAGCAGCCAGCCATTTACCGGGAGGTCTCGGGAGACCCAGTACTTC
CTSSQPFTGRSRETQYF
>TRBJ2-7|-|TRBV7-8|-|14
TGTGCCAGCACTCAATTCGGACAACCCTACGAGCAGTACTTC
CASTQFGQPYEQYF
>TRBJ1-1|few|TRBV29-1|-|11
TGCAGCGTTGACGAGAACACTGAAGCTTTCTTT
CSVDENTEAFF
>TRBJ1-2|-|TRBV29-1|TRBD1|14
TGCAGCGTACCCGGGACAGTCGCCCCCTATGGCTACACCTTC
CSVPGTVAPYGYTF
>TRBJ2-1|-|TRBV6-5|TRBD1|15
TGTGCCAGCAGTTCGACAGGGAATCTTTACAATGAGCAGTTCTTC
CASSSTGNLYNEQFF
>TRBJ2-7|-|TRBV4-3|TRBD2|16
TGCGCCAGCAGCCAAGAAAGGACTAGCGGGAGCCACGAGCAGTACTTC
CASSQERTSGSHEQYF
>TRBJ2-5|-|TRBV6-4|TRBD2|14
TGTGCCAGCAACACCGGACTAGCGGGTGAGACCCAGTACTTC
CASNTGLAGETQYF
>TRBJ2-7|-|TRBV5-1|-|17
TGCGCCAGCAGCGTACCTTCAGGACTACCTCCGGGGTACGAGCAGTACTTC
CASSVPSGLPPGYEQYF
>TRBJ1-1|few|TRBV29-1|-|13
TGCAGCGTTGATTTGGGGGTGAACACTGAAGCTTTCTTT
CSVDLGVNTEAFF
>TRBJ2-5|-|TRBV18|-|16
TGTGCCAGCTCCCCGTTGGAACAGGGCCCGGGGGAGACCCAGTACTTC
CASSPLEQGPGETQYF
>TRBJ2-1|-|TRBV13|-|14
TGTGCCAGCAGCCCGACCAACAGGGCTAATGAGCAGTTCTTC
CASSPTNRANEQFF
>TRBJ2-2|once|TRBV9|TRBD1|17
TGTGCCAGCAGCGTACCCCAGACAGGGCCAAACACCGGGGAGCTGTTTTTT
CASSVPQTGPNTGELFF
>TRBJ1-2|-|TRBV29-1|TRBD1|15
TGCAGCGTCGCGGCCGGGACAGGATTTGACTATGGCTACACCTTC
CSVAAGTGFDYGYTF
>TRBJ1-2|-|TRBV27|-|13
TGTGCCAGCAGTCCGTACGGGGACTATGGCTACACCTTC
CASSPYGDYGYTF
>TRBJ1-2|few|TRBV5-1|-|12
TGCGCCAGCAGCGGATCAACCAGGGAACACACCTTC
CASSGSTREHTF
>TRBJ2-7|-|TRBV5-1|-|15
TGCGCCAGCAGTCGACTTGGCCTCCCTACCTACGAGCAGTACTTC
CASSRLGLPTYEQYF
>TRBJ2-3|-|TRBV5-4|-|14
TGTGCCAGCAGCCTCGACTGGAGCGCAGATACGCAGTATTTT
CASSLDWSADTQYF
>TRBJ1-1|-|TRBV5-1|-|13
TGCGCCAGCAGCTCCCTAGTCAACACTGAAGCTTTCTTT
CASSSLVNTEAFF
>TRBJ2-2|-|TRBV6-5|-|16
TGTGCCAGCAGTTACTTCTTAGGACAGAACACCGGGGAGCTGTTTTTT
CASSYFLGQNTGELFF
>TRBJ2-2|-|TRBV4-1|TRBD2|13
TGCGCCAGCAGCCCGACTAGCGCCGGGGAGCTGTTTTTT
CASSPTSAGELFF
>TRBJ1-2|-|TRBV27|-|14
TGTGCCAGCAGCATTATAGGGGGTTCGAGCGGCTACACCTTC
CASSIIGGSSGYTF
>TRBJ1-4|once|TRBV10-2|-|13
TGCGCCAGCAGTGACGCACTACTTGAAAAACTGTTTTTT
CASSDALLEKLFF
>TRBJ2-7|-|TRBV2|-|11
TGTGCCAGCAGTGTTGCACCCGAGCAGTACTTC
CASSVAPEQYF
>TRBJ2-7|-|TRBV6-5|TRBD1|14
TGTGCCAGCAGGGTGGGACAGAGCTCCTACGAGCAGTACTTC
CASRVGQSSYEQYF
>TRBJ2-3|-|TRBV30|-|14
TGTGCCTGGAGTGTAACCCGTGGCGGCGATACGCAGTATTTT
CAWSVTRGGDTQYF